This T cell receptor beta chain was recovered during a study of T cells and Merkel cell carcinoma outcomes. CDR1 is LNHDA and CDR2 is SQIVND in the germline V gene (reference sequence). The CDR3 is made up of 13 amino acids. The ends lost 7 bases at V and 5 bases at J; junction bases unmatched: 5. The data were produced by immunoSEQ multiplex PCR, yet TCRdb's version contains in-frame clones alone and is incomplete. The sample has 12,000 or so clones; about 95% are singletons. The receptor comes from a human donor with Merkel cell carcinoma. Material: tumor tissue from Merkel cell carcinoma. The rearrangement joins TRBV19 to TRBJ2-3; 8 bases match TRBD2. This CDR3 reads CASKSGSRDTQYF. The CDR3 DNA reads as TGTGCCAGTAAGAGCGGGAGCCGAGATACGCAGTATTTT. The full variable domain, with the rest looked up from reference TRBV19 and TRBJ2-3, is DGGITQSPKYLFRKEGQNVTLSCEQNLNHDAMYWYRQDPGQGLRLIYYSQIVNDFQKGDIAEGYSVSREKKESFPLTVTSAQKNPTAFYLCASKSGSRDTQYFGPGTRLTVL.